One and the same sample provided the 11 T cell receptor beta chains below, sequenced in a study of cytomegalovirus exposure and HLA in healthy donors. Researchers ran the PCR with 60 Vbeta and 13 Jbeta primers. Profiled with immunoSEQ multiplex PCR; TCRdb holds only in-frame clones, not every one. The table lists about 140,000 clones, roughly 80% of them singletons. Sequenced input: PBMCs. The receptors derive from a female donor in good health and CMV-seronegative.

The chain recombines TRBV7-3 with TRBJ2-7; the match to TRBD1 covers 7 bases. V shed 5 bases and J 5 bases; nucleotides not matched to a gene: 9. The germline gives CDR1 SGHTA, CDR2 FQGTGA. The CDR3 covers 14 residues. The CDR3 DNA follows: TGTGCCAGCAGCCTGCGACAGGGATCCCACGAGCAGTACTTC. Amino acid sequence: CASSLRQGSHEQYF.

V and J are TRBV5-1 and TRBJ2-2, with D possibly matching TRBD1 (6 bases). This CDR3 region has 17 residues. Trimming took off 0 bases at V and 4 bases at J, with 16 bases between the two ends. Germline V gives CDR1 SGHRS, CDR2 YFSETQ. In DNA form, the CDR3 reads TGCGCCAGCAGCTTGGGGGGTGGACAGTCGGCCACCGGGGAGCTGTTTTTT. This encodes CASSLGGGQSATGELFF.

V gene TRBV1 combines with J gene TRBJ2-7; no DNA check was done on the table's D call, TRBD2. TRBV1 has pseudogene status. The CDR3 is made up of 15 amino acids. The CDR3 coding sequence is TGCACCAGCAGCCAAGTCTGCCCGAAAGGATCTCGGGTCGTCTTC. It codes for CTSSQVCPKGSRVVF.

The rearrangement uses TRBV7-9 and TRBJ1-1; D unclear. Germline CDR1 and CDR2: SEHNR and FQNEAQ (reference sequence). The ends were cut back, 4 bases at V and 7 bases at J, with 4 bases in the middle. The CDR3 consists of 10 residues. The chain's CDR3 is CASSSGEAFF. CDR3 nucleotide sequence: TGTGCCAGCAGCTCGGGTGAAGCTTTCTTT.

This chain's CDR3 is CASTLGGVNTEAFF. DNA for the CDR3: TGTGCCAGCACCTTGGGGGGGGTGAACACTGAAGCTTTCTTT. This sequence joins TRBV9 and TRBJ1-1; maybe TRBD1 (5 bases). The germline CDR1 and CDR2 sequences are SGDLS and YYNGEE. The CDR3 totals 14 residues. The V end was cut by 6 bases, the J end by 0 bases, with 12 bases between.

This clone was picked up a small number of times. This chain joins TRBV7-2 and TRBJ1-5; D gene ambiguous. The V and J ends lost 2 bases and 5 bases respectively, with 13 bases between them. Per the germline V gene, CDR1 is SGHTA and CDR2 is FQGNSA. The CDR3 runs to 15 residues. The CDR3, as DNA: TGTGCCAGCAGCTTACCGGGAGGTAGGGATCAGCCCCAGCATTTT. Translated, it gives CASSLPGGRDQPQHF.

The V call is TRBV4-1, the J call TRBJ2-2; 9 bases are a match to TRBD2. Germline V gives CDR1 MGHRA, CDR2 YSYEKL. V gave up 1 base and J gave up 4 bases; unmatched junction bases: 4. The CDR3 has 16 amino acids. This CDR3 reads CASSQASGVRTGELFF. The CDR3 bases are TGCGCCAGCAGCCAAGCTAGCGGGGTACGCACCGGGGAGCTGTTTTTT.

The rearrangement links TRBV27 to TRBJ2-7; perhaps TRBD1 as D (5 bases). This CDR3 contains 14 residues. The germline V and J ends were trimmed by 5 bases and 9 bases, with 20 bases remaining between them. Germline CDR1 reads MNHEY; CDR2 reads SMNVEV (reference sequence). DNA of the CDR3: TGTGCCAGCAGTCCCACCCGGCAGGGTAGGGTGCAGTACTTC. It translates to CASSPTRQGRVQYF.

Only a few counts were recorded for this clone. The chain has TRBV29-1 and TRBJ2-3, with TRBD1 as a possible D gene (5 bases). Trimming shortened V by 3 bases and J by 5 bases, and 9 bases separated the two germline ends. The CDR3 has 12 amino acids. Germline-derived CDR1 and CDR2 are SQVTM and ANQGSEA. For the CDR3, the DNA is TGCAGCGTTGATCGTAGGGGAGATACGCAGTATTTT. Encoded protein: CSVDRRGDTQYF.

The genes are TRBV14 and TRBJ2-7, with D unclear. The germline CDR1 and CDR2 sequences are SGHDN and FVKESK. The V gene lost 1 base and the J gene lost 3 bases, with 7 bases spanning the gap. The CDR3 contains 13 residues. Written as DNA, the CDR3 is TGTGCCAGCAGCCAAGTTCTATACTACGAGCAGTACTTC. Translating it yields CASSQVLYYEQYF.

The rearrangement joins TRBV11-2 to TRBJ2-3, with 7 bases that match TRBD1. The CDR3 is made up of 16 amino acids. V lost 5 bases to trimming and J lost 0 bases; unmatched junction nucleotides: 8. CDR1 SGHAT and CDR2 FQNNGV come from the germline V gene. CDR3 DNA sequence: TGTGCCAGCAGCACACTACAGGGGCCCAGCACAGATACGCAGTATTTT. Its translation: CASSTLQGPSTDTQYF.